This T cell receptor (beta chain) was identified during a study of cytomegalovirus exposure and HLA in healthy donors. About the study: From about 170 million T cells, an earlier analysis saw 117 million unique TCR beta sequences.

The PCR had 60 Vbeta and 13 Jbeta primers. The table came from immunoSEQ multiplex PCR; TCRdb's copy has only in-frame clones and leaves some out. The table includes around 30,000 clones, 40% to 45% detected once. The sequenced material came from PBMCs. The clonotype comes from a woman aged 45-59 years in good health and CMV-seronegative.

CDR3 coding DNA: TGTGCCAGCGGACGGACTAGCGGCTACAATGAGCAGTTCTTC. Protein: CASGRTSGYNEQFF. The V call is TRBV19, the J call TRBJ2-1; TRBD2 matches 10 bases. CDR3 length equals 14 residues. CDR1 and CDR2 (germline): LNHDA, SQIVND (reference sequence). Germline trimming cut 9 bases from V and 3 bases from J; bases unmatched to any gene: 5.